The T cell receptor (beta chain) under discussion was sequenced for a study of blood T cell repertoires in COVID-19. Authors' analysis steps: Estimation of nucleated cell counts was performed using reference gene primer amplification. TCRdb's table, derived via immunoSEQ multiplex PCR, lists solely in-frame clones and lacks some. That table gives V, J and clone size, and the DNA gave D and trimming. The profile shows about 220,000 clones, just under 85% of them singletons. This receptor was identified in a middle-aged woman with acute COVID-19. Source material: PBMCs or T cells enriched from blood (not recorded which).

CDR3 nucleotides: TGTGCCAGCTCACTTCAGGGTGCGAACACCGGGGAGCTGTTTTTT. This translates into CASSLQGANTGELFF. The V call is TRBV18, the J call TRBJ2-2, with D perhaps TRBD1 (5 bases). V was cut by 4 bases and J by 0 bases, with 9 bases left in between. The germline gives CDR1 KGHSH, CDR2 LQKENI. This CDR3 has 15 amino acids.